The 19 T cell receptor beta chains listed next were all sequenced from one sample in a study of OX40 agonist ivuxolimab in advanced cancers. Data came from immunoSEQ multiplex PCR; TCRdb stores just in-frame clones and leaves some out. This table has tens of thousands of clones, more than 80% appearing once. The material was CD4+ or CD8+ T cells sorted from blood, obtained in a trial of the OX40 agonist ivuxolimab. The receptors stem from an adult with an advanced solid tumor such as melanoma, head and neck, liver or kidney cancer.

V and J are TRBV23-1 and TRBJ1-1; D uncertain. TRBV23-1 is an open reading frame whose function is uncertain. V lost 7 bases and J lost 6, with 15 bases in between. This CDR3 is built from 13 residues. CDR3: CASTGHVLAEAFF. In DNA, the CDR3 is TGCGCCAGCACTGGCCACGTCTTGGCTGAAGCTTTCTTT.

This clone was seen only a few times. V and J are TRBV5-1 and TRBJ2-3; D might be TRBD2 (6 bases). Trimming took 7 bases from V and 1 from J, leaving 13 bases between them. CDR3 length: 14 amino acids. The germline V gene has CDR1 SGHRS and CDR2 YFSETQ. The CDR3 region is CASRRESGTDTQYF. The CDR3 nucleotides are TGCGCCAGCCGACGGGAGAGCGGCACAGATACGCAGTATTTT. Together with reference TRBV5-1 and TRBJ2-3, the CDR3 gives the full variable domain: KAGVTQTPRYLIKTRGQQVTLSCSPISGHRSVSWYQQTPGQGLQFLFEYFSETQRNKGNFPGRFSGRQFSNSRSEMNVSTLELGDSALYLCASRRESGTDTQYFGPGTRLTVL.

The chain is built from TRBV11-2 and TRBJ2-4, with D hard to call. The CDR3 sequence is 11 residues long. V was pared by 1 base and J by 6 bases, with 1 base between. The germline V gene has CDR1 SGHAT and CDR2 FQNNGV. The CDR3 protein is CASSLGNIQYF. The CDR3 bases are TGTGCCAGCAGCTTAGGAAACATTCAGTACTTC. Complete variable domain (other parts from reference TRBV11-2 and TRBJ2-4): EAGVAQSPRYKIIEKRQSVAFWCNPISGHATLYWYQQILGQGPKLLIQFQNNGVVDDSQLPKDRFSAERLKGVDSTLKIQPAKLEDSAVYLCASSLGNIQYFGAGTRLSVL.

As DNA, the CDR3 is TGTGCCAGCAGCAGGAGGACAGGGGCGGCTTTCTTT. Its protein product is CASSRRTGAAFF. The rearrangement links TRBV7-2 to TRBJ1-1, with TRBD1 matching 9 bases. The CDR3 is 12 residues long. Germline loops: CDR1 SGHTA, CDR2 FQGNSA. Trimming cost V 5 bases and J 11 bases; bases outside gene matches: 6.

V and J are TRBV7-2 and TRBJ2-7, with D hard to call. V shed 0 bases and J shed 2 bases, with 11 bases lying between them. CDR1 is SGHTA, CDR2 FQGNSA, per germline. This CDR3 comprises 15 residues. The DNA of the CDR3 is TGTGCCAGCAGCTTAGCGATCGGCACCGCCTACGAGCAGTACTTC. This codes for CASSLAIGTAYEQYF.

The V call is TRBV7-3, the J call TRBJ2-5, with 8 nucleotides matching TRBD1. The trim removed 5 bases at V and 2 bases at J, leaving 7 bases unmatched. Germline V gene data show CDR1 as SGHTA and CDR2 as FQGTGA. This CDR3 is 15 amino acids long. The DNA for the CDR3 is TGTGCCAGCAGCCCCATTGGGGACAGGCAAGAGACCCAGTACTTC. This translates into CASSPIGDRQETQYF.

J is TRBJ2-7 and V is TRBV6-1, with TRBD2 as a possible D gene (7 bases). This CDR3 comprises 12 residues. V was shortened by 8 bases and J by 3 bases, with 11 bases between the two germline ends. Germline lookup yields CDR1 MNHNS and CDR2 SASEGT. This chain's CDR3 is CASGGALYEQYF. The DNA for the CDR3 is TGTGCCAGCGGGGGGGCCCTCTACGAGCAGTACTTC.

This clone was seen a few times. The chain couples TRBV5-6 to TRBJ2-3; D gene uncertain. CDR1 and CDR2 from the germline V gene are SGHDT and YYEEEE. The CDR3 extends over 14 amino acids. V lost 1 base and J lost 2, with 8 bases in between. The CDR3 DNA is TGTGCCAGCAGCTTGAACCGGCCCACAGATACGCAGTATTTT. It is translated as CASSLNRPTDTQYF.

The chain links TRBV10-3 to TRBJ2-5; TRBD1 might be the D (6 bases). Germline assignment: CDR1 ENHRY and CDR2 SYGVKD. This CDR3 is built from 14 residues. V dropped 3 bases and J dropped 4 bases, with 12 bases sitting between them. The CDR3 sequence: CAISDGGNGETQYF. The DNA for the CDR3 is TGTGCCATCAGTGATGGGGGCAACGGAGAGACCCAGTACTTC.

The chain combines TRBV11-2 with TRBJ2-1, with 7 nucleotides matching TRBD1. CDR1 and CDR2 (germline): SGHAT, FQNNGV. The CDR3 contains 13 residues. The junction had 2 bases not matched to a gene; V was cut back by 1 base and J by 8 bases. The CDR3 loop reads CASSLGQGDEQFF. The CDR3 region has the DNA TGTGCCAGCAGCTTAGGCCAGGGGGATGAGCAGTTCTTC.

This clone was seen many times. The gene calls are TRBV5-5 and TRBJ2-7; 8 bases fit TRBD1. Germline CDR1 and CDR2: SGHKS and YYEKEE (reference sequence). V shed 1 base, J shed 6 bases, and the junction held 12 bases outside the gene matches. The CDR3 loop spans 16 amino acids. CDR3 nucleotides: TGTGCCAGCAGCTTGAGGCCCACGACAGGGGTCTCCGAGCAGTACGTC. It specifies CASSLRPTTGVSEQYV.

The rearrangement joins TRBV4-2 to TRBJ2-3, with TRBD2 matching 13 bases. The CDR3 is 19 residues long. Looked up from germline, CDR1 is LGHNA and CDR2 is YNFKEQ. J was trimmed by 1 base and V by 2 bases; bases with no gene match: 9. CDR3 in amino acids: CASSQNAGLAGVGTDTQYF. CDR3 bases: TGTGCCAGCAGCCAAAATGCCGGACTAGCGGGAGTTGGCACAGATACGCAGTATTTT.

J is TRBJ2-5 and V is TRBV1; TRBD2 reflects the table's D call only, with no check against the DNA. TRBV1 is a known pseudogene. CDR3 length: 17 amino acids. This CDR3 reads CTSSQDRSLAGMETQYF. CDR3 nucleotide sequence: TGCACCAGCAGCCAAGATAGGTCGCTAGCGGGAATGGAGACCCAGTACTTC.

The V gene is TRBV5-4, the J gene TRBJ2-7, with 7 bases fitting TRBD2. Germline CDR1 SGHNT, CDR2 YYREEE (reference sequence). V lost 5 bases, J lost 6 bases, and 11 bases stayed unmatched. The CDR3 totals 14 residues. CDR3 DNA: TGTGCCAGCAGTTACTCGGGGGGAAAGGGCGAGCAGTACTTC. Protein sequence: CASSYSGGKGEQYF. Filled out from reference TRBV5-4 and TRBJ2-7, the complete variable domain reads ETGVTQSPTHLIKTRGQQVTLRCSSQSGHNTVSWYQQALGQGPQFIFQYYREEENGRGNFPPRFSGLQFPNYSSELNVNALELDDSALYLCASSYSGGKGEQYFGPGTRLTVT.

This chain connects TRBV7-8 to TRBJ2-2; TRBD1 agrees at 8 bases. The V segment lost 5 bases and the J segment 4 bases; nucleotides outside the gene matches: 3. CDR3 length: 14 amino acids. The V gene's germline CDR1 is SGHVS and CDR2 FQNEAQ. CDR3 DNA sequence: TGTGCCAGCAGCCAACAGGGGGGCACCGGGGAGCTGTTTTTT. This sequence encodes CASSQQGGTGELFF. The whole variable domain, remainder taken from reference TRBV7-8 and TRBJ2-2, is GAGVSQSPRYKVAKRGQDVALRCDPISGHVSLFWYQQALGQGPEFLTYFQNEAQLDKSGLPSDRFFAERPEGSVSTLKIQRTQQEDSAVYLCASSQQGGTGELFFGEGSRLTVL.

A note on this clone: The identical CDR3 is also encoded by other nucleotide sequences in the sample. The chain links TRBV9 to TRBJ2-5, with D perhaps matching TRBD1 or TRBD2 (5 bases each). The CDR3 has 12 residues. The germline V and J ends were trimmed by 0 bases and 5 bases, with 5 bases remaining between them. CDR1 and CDR2 from the germline V gene are SGDLS and YYNGEE. CDR3 bases: TGTGCCAGCAGCGTAGGGGGGGAGACCCAGTACTTC. Amino acid sequence: CASSVGGETQYF. The whole variable domain, remainder taken from reference TRBV9 and TRBJ2-5, is DSGVTQTPKHLITATGQRVTLRCSPRSGDLSVYWYQQSLDQGLQFLIQYYNGEERAKGNILERFSAQQFPDLHSELNLSSLELGDSALYFCASSVGGETQYFGPGTRLLVL.

The CDR3 bases are TGTGCCAGCAAGCTTGGGGGGGGTGAGGGCAACTATGGCTACACCTTC. This codes for CASKLGGGEGNYGYTF. The rearrangement joins TRBV5-4 to TRBJ1-2; D is possibly TRBD1 (5 bases). This CDR3 is built from 16 residues. Trimming cost V 6 bases and J 2 bases, with 20 bases left between them. Per germline, CDR1 SGHNT and CDR2 YYREEE (reference sequence).

The chain carries TRBV7-8 and TRBJ2-1; D gene uncertain. Germline loops: CDR1 SGHVS, CDR2 FQNEAQ. V was shortened by 6 bases and J by 4 bases, with 10 bases between the two germline ends. This CDR3 region has 13 residues. CDR3 amino acids: CASRPTHYNEQFF. The CDR3 nucleotides are TGTGCCAGCAGACCTACACATTACAATGAGCAGTTCTTC.

The chain carries TRBV6-5 and TRBJ2-7; perhaps TRBD2 as D (6 bases). The germline V gene encodes CDR1 MNHEY and CDR2 SVGAGI. This CDR3 has 14 amino acids. The V end was cut by 8 bases, the J end by 6 bases, with 20 bases between. The CDR3, as DNA: TGTGCCAGCTCCCCTAGTGGCGGGAAGGGCGAGCAGTACTTC. Translated: CASSPSGGKGEQYF.